This TCR beta chain was found in a study of cytomegalovirus exposure and HLA in healthy donors. Study-level findings and limits: 87-base-pair reads could not separate some V segments, including TRBV6-2 and TRBV6-3.

A note on this clone: Its antigen is not identified.

Trimming at V came to 3 bases and at J to 0 bases, leaving 3 bases not matched to a gene. The CDR3 has 14 residues. Per the germline V gene, CDR1 is SGHRS and CDR2 is YFSETQ. A multiplex PCR was run with 60 Vbeta primers and 13 Jbeta primers. Data came from immunoSEQ multiplex PCR; TCRdb stores just in-frame clones and leaves some out. Of more than 150,000 clones in the sample, around four fifths were seen once. Input material: PBMCs. This clonotype originated in a woman in her 30s in good health and CMV-seronegative. The chain combines TRBV5-1 with TRBJ2-7, with 7 bases that match TRBD1. The CDR3, as DNA: TGCGCCAGCAGCTCCGGGACAGTCTCCTACGAGCAGTACTTC. Translated, it gives CASSSGTVSYEQYF.